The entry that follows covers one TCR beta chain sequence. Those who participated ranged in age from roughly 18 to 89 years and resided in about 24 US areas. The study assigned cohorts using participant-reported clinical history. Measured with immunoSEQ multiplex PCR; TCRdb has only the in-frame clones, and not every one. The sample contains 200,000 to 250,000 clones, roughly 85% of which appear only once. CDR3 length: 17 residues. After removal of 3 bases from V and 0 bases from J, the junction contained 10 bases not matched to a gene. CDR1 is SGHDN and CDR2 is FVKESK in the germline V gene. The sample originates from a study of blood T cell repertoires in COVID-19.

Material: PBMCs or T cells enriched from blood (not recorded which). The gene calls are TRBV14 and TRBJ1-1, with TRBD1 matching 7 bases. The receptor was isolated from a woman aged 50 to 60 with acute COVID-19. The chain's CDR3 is CASSHPTGVAVNTEAFF. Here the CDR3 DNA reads TGTGCCAGCAGCCATCCCACAGGGGTGGCTGTGAACACTGAAGCTTTCTTT.